This TCR beta chain was documented in a study of T cell clonotyping in hematopoietic cell transplantation. Sequencing was performed with immunoSEQ multiplex PCR; in TCRdb, only in-frame clones are kept and a portion is missing. The sample yields some 26,000 clones, around 82% seen once. Time point here: recipient sample about 28 days before transplant, after cytoreduction. Study-level points and caveats: Few recipient clonotypes overlapped donors; over 95% were de novo at given depth. CD4 and CD8 repertoire contributions could not be separated without sorting.

In regard to this clone: Its antigen is unknown.

Germline V lookup: CDR1 KGHSH, CDR2 LQKENI. Trimming took 2 bases from V and 3 from J, leaving 14 bases between them. The CDR3 sequence is 15 residues long. The chain combines TRBV18 with TRBJ2-7; D is unclear. This TCR came from a man aged 40-50 years with acute myeloid leukemia. Some clones in this sample may be carry-over from other donors' samples. The sequencing here drew on peripheral blood mononuclear cells, taken before stem cell transplant. The CDR3 reads CASSPSIWGLYEQYF. The CDR3 coding sequence is TGTGCCAGCTCACCAAGTATCTGGGGTCTCTACGAGCAGTACTTC.